This T cell receptor beta chain was documented in a study of beta chain features in type 1 diabetes. About the research overall: Sorted cells numbering 107,917,701 were examined across all samples.

CDR3 length: 14 residues. From germline, CDR1 is SGHAT and CDR2 FQNNGV. V lost 4 bases and J 6 bases, leaving 13 bases between the germline ends. As for this clone: Its antigen is unknown.

Expressed TCRB transcripts got sequenced, as all isolated RNA was reverse transcribed. The method was immunoSEQ multiplex PCR; TCRdb's version includes in-frame clones alone and lacks a portion of them. Of a few hundred thousand clones in the sample, around 15% were seen once. Donors underwent one heparinised blood draw, about 120 mL on average. Study-wide results and limits: When Type 1 diabetes patients were examined, their TCRB CDR3s proved moderately but significantly shorter in all four CD4+ subsets.

The receptor comes from a young man with type 1 diabetes. The chain employs TRBV11-2 and TRBJ2-1; D gene uncertain. Sample: naive CD4+ T cells from blood. The CDR3 region has the DNA TGTGCCAGCAGCTCGGCTACCACTTTCAATGAGCAGTTCTTC. Translation: CASSSATTFNEQFF.